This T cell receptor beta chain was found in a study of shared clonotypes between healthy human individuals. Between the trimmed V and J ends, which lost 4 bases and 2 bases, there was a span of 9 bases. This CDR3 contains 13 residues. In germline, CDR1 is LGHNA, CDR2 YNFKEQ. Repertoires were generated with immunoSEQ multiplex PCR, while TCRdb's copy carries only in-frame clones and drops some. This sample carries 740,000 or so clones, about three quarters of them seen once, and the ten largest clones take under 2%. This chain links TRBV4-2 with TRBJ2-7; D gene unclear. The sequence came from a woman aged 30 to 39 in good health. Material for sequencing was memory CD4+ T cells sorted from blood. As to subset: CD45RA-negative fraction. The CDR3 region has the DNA TGTGCCAGCAGCCCCCCCGGCACCTACGAGCAGTACTTC. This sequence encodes CASSPPGTYEQYF.